This passage covers 9 T cell receptor beta chains from one sample sequenced in a study of fetal regulatory T cell absence and autoimmunity. The protocol was immunoSEQ multiplex PCR, while the TCRdb copy is restricted to in-frame clones and leaves out a portion. This sample has some 44,000 clones, with about four fifths found just once. Material: cord blood. The source is a newborn boy with IPEX syndrome.

V usage is TRBV4-2 and J usage is TRBJ2-1; TRBD2 aligns across 9 bases. This CDR3 region has 17 residues. Trimming took 4 bases from V and 6 from J; bases not matched to a gene: 13. CDR1 and CDR2 (germline): LGHNA, YNFKEQ. CDR3 sequence reads: CASSPLTSGYRSNEQFF. CDR3 coding DNA: TGTGCCAGCAGCCCGTTAACTAGCGGGTATAGAAGCAATGAGCAGTTCTTC.

This clone has just one count. The rearrangement uses TRBV19 and TRBJ1-2; 8 nucleotides line up with TRBD1. The V segment lost 5 bases and the J segment 4 bases; nucleotides outside the gene matches: 3. Germline V CDR1 and CDR2: LNHDA, SQIVND (reference sequence). The CDR3 is 13 amino acids. The CDR3: CASSPGQGYGYTF. The CDR3 coding sequence is TGTGCCAGTAGTCCAGGACAGGGCTATGGCTACACCTTC.

The CDR3 DNA reads as TGTGCCACCAGCAGGACAGGGGTGGGCACAGATACGCAGTATTTT. Amino acids: CATSRTGVGTDTQYF. The V gene is TRBV15, the J gene TRBJ2-3, with 8 positions matching TRBD1. V shed 3 bases and J 1 base; nucleotides not matched to a gene: 3. CDR1 is LNHNV and CDR2 is YYDKDF in the germline V gene (reference sequence). The CDR3 length is 15 residues.

In this sample, this clone turned up once. The chain carries TRBV5-1 and TRBJ2-2, with 9 positions matching TRBD2. CDR1 is SGHRS and CDR2 is YFSETQ in the germline V gene. This CDR3 is built from 15 residues. The trim removed 0 bases at V and 6 bases at J, leaving 3 bases unmatched. The CDR3 protein is CASSLAGLAPGELFF. The CDR3, as DNA: TGCGCCAGCAGCTTGGCGGGACTAGCCCCCGGGGAGCTGTTTTTT.

The table lists this clone with a few counts. The V and J genes are TRBV11-2 and TRBJ2-7, with 15 bases lining up with TRBD2. V trimming: 4 bases; J trimming: 9 bases; junction bases outside the gene matches: 4. CDR3 length: 14 amino acids. The germline gives CDR1 SGHAT, CDR2 FQNNGV. In DNA form, the CDR3 reads TGTGCCAGCAGCTCGGGACTAGCGGGAGGCCCGCAGTACTTC. Amino acids: CASSSGLAGGPQYF.

This chain links TRBV1 with TRBJ2-7; TRBD2, the table's D call, was not compared with the DNA. TRBV1 represents a pseudogene. This CDR3 is 18 amino acids long. CDR3 nucleotide sequence: TGCACCAGCAGCCAAGATAAACCGGGACTAGCGGGGGGGCCAGAGCAGTACTTC. Translation gives CTSSQDKPGLAGGPEQYF.

The chain combines TRBV11-2 with TRBJ2-2, with TRBD1 matching over 7 bases. Germline loops: CDR1 SGHAT, CDR2 FQNNGV. There are 18 residues in the CDR3. V lost 1 base and J lost 2; bases outside the gene matches: 10. CDR3 in DNA: TGTGCCAGCAGCTTAGGTACAGGGGATCGCTTAAACACCGGGGAGCTGTTTTTT. Translating it yields CASSLGTGDRLNTGELFF.

The chain combines TRBV5-6 with TRBJ1-2; D remains unclear. Germline V gives CDR1 SGHDT, CDR2 YYEEEE. V lost 4 bases to trimming and J lost 1 base, with 11 bases between them. CDR3 size: 14 residues. Here the CDR3 reads CASSPGGGNYGYTF. The CDR3 DNA reads as TGTGCCAGCAGCCCCGGAGGAGGTAACTATGGCTACACCTTC. Filled out from reference TRBV5-6 and TRBJ1-2, the complete variable domain reads DAGVTQSPTHLIKTRGQQVTLRCSPKSGHDTVSWYQQALGQGPQFIFQYYEEEERQRGNFPDRFSGHQFPNYSSELNVNALLLGDSALYLCASSPGGGNYGYTFGSGTRLTVV.

The rearrangement uses TRBV10-3 and TRBJ2-3, with a tentative D call TRBD2 (5 bases). Germline values: CDR1 ENHRY, CDR2 SYGVKD. The CDR3 sequence is 14 residues long. V lost 0 bases, J lost 2 bases, and 6 bases lay in between. CDR3 in amino acids: CAISESLVTDTQYF. The CDR3 region has the DNA TGTGCCATCAGTGAGTCACTAGTCACAGATACGCAGTATTTT.